This record concerns one T cell receptor beta chain sequence. Antigen specificity is unknown. These data belong to a study of T cell responses to AZD1222 COVID-19 vaccine. Study-wide results and caveats: Seropositive AZD1222 recipients at baseline numbered only 6 or 7. The repertoires were collected only after the peak T cell response. The study found vaccine-associated CD4 TCRs spanning spike, dominant at 160-218 and 743-854.

The CDR3 loop spans 13 amino acids. The V and J ends lost 6 bases and 7 bases respectively, with 10 bases between them. TCRdb's copy holds only in-frame clones and misses some; the assay was immunoSEQ multiplex PCR. In the table there are some 140,000 clones, under 95% of which are singletons. This TCR was sampled from an adult in good health. V gene TRBV12-3 or TRBV12-4 combines with J gene TRBJ1-6; no reliable D call. Sequencing was performed on peripheral blood, taken on day 0 of AZD1222 vaccination. For the CDR3, the DNA is TGTGCCAGCAGGCTACAGTTAAATTCACCCCTCCACTTT. It encodes CASRLQLNSPLHF.